This T cell receptor (beta chain) stems from a study of T cell responses to AZD1222 COVID-19 vaccine. This CDR3 is 14 amino acids long. Germline assignment: CDR1 GTSNPN and CDR2 SVGIG (reference sequence). V dropped 1 base and J dropped 4; count of bases not matched to a gene: 6. The table came from immunoSEQ multiplex PCR; TCRdb's copy has only in-frame clones and leaves some out. The data show 65,000 to 80,000 clones, around nine tenths seen once. Remarks on this clone: Its specificity is unknown.

General study points: Females outnumbered males among donors, who were mostly white British; clonal diversity was possibly underestimated.

This specimen consisted of peripheral blood, obtained on day 0 of AZD1222 vaccination. The clonotype originates from an adult in good health. This sequence joins TRBV30 and TRBJ2-5; 7 bases align to TRBD2. The CDR3 coding sequence is TGTGCCTGGAGTGCACTAGGACTAGTAGAGACCCAGTACTTC. This sequence encodes CAWSALGLVETQYF.